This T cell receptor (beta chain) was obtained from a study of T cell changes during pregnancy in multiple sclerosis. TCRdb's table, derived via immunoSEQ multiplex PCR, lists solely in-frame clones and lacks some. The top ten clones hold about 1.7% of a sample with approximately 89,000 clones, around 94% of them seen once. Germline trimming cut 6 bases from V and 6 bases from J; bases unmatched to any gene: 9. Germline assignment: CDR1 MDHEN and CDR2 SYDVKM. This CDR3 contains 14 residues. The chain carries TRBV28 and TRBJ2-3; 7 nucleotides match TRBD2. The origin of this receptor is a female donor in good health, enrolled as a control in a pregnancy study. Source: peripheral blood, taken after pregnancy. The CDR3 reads CASSPAGRGDTQYF. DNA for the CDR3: TGTGCCAGCAGCCCAGCGGGGAGAGGGGATACGCAGTATTTT.